Listed below are T cell receptor beta chains from one sample, sequenced in a study of blood T cell repertoires in COVID-19. Libraries were prepared by immunoSEQ multiplex PCR; TCRdb keeps only in-frame clonotypes and omits some of them. The data contain some 50,000 clones, 90% of them singletons. The specimen was peripheral blood. Receptor source: a man aged 40-49 years with acute or convalescent COVID-19. Both conserved end residues are part of each CDR3. D genes are given only for firm matches. A row's size may be missing; if present it is once, few, many or a size class.

v_call: TRBV7-9
cdr3_length: 15
d_call: TRBD1
clone_size: NA
j_call: TRBJ2-3
cdr3_nt: TGTGCCAGCAGCTCCAAGGGACAGGGCGCAGATACGCAGTATTTT
cdr3_aa: CASSSKGQGADTQYF

v_call: TRBV29-1
cdr3_length: 17
d_call: TRBD2
clone_size: once
j_call: TRBJ2-3
cdr3_nt: TGCAGCGTTGCTGGGGGGCTAGCGGGGAGTGAGGGAGATACGCAGTATTTT
cdr3_aa: CSVAGGLAGSEGDTQYF

v_call: TRBV14
cdr3_length: 13
d_call: NA
clone_size: NA
j_call: TRBJ1-1
cdr3_nt: TGTGCCAGCAGCCGCAATAGGAACACTGAAGCTTTCTTT
cdr3_aa: CASSRNRNTEAFF

v_call: TRBV29-1
cdr3_length: 14
d_call: NA
clone_size: NA
j_call: TRBJ1-1
cdr3_nt: TGCAGCGTTTCCAGGGTTGAAGGGGACACTGAAGCTTTCTTT
cdr3_aa: CSVSRVEGDTEAFF

v_call: TRBV9
cdr3_length: 15
d_call: TRBD2
clone_size: NA
j_call: TRBJ2-1
cdr3_nt: TGTGCCAGCAGCGTATTTGCGGGAGGTAATGATGAGCAGTTCTTC
cdr3_aa: CASSVFAGGNDEQFF

v_call: TRBV19
cdr3_length: 14
d_call: NA
clone_size: NA
j_call: TRBJ2-2
cdr3_nt: TGTGCCAGTAGTGGAAAGGGGTTCACCGGGGAGCTGTTTTTT
cdr3_aa: CASSGKGFTGELFF

v_call: TRBV5-1
cdr3_length: 14
d_call: NA
clone_size: NA
j_call: TRBJ1-1
cdr3_nt: TGCGCCAGCAGCTTGTCGGCGGTAACCGCTGAAGCTTTCTTT
cdr3_aa: CASSLSAVTAEAFF

v_call: TRBV2
cdr3_length: 15
d_call: NA
clone_size: NA
j_call: TRBJ1-2
cdr3_nt: TGTGCCAGCAGTGACTACCCGGGCAGGGCCTATGGCTACACCTTC
cdr3_aa: CASSDYPGRAYGYTF

v_call: TRBV7-2
cdr3_length: 15
d_call: TRBD1
clone_size: NA
j_call: TRBJ1-2
cdr3_nt: TGTGCCAGCAGCTTAGAACAGGGGGATAACTATGGCTACACCTTC
cdr3_aa: CASSLEQGDNYGYTF

v_call: TRBV25-1
cdr3_length: 18
d_call: TRBD2
clone_size: NA
j_call: TRBJ2-4
cdr3_nt: TGTGCCAGCAGTGAATATATAGTAGCGGGAGGCCCGGCAAACATTCAGTACTTC
cdr3_aa: CASSEYIVAGGPANIQYF

v_call: TRBV7-2
cdr3_length: 15
d_call: NA
clone_size: NA
j_call: TRBJ1-2
cdr3_nt: TGTGCCAGCAGCTTAGGGGCTGCCGCTAACTATGGCTACACCTTC
cdr3_aa: CASSLGAAANYGYTF

v_call: TRBV7-6
cdr3_length: 15
d_call: NA
clone_size: NA
j_call: TRBJ2-6
cdr3_nt: TGTGCCAGCAGCTCTATTACCTCTGGGGCCAACGTCCTGACTTTC
cdr3_aa: CASSSITSGANVLTF

v_call: TRBV10-2
cdr3_length: 15
d_call: TRBD2
clone_size: NA
j_call: TRBJ2-1
cdr3_nt: TGCGCCAGCAGCCCGGGACTAGCCCCCGGTGCTGAGCAGTTCTTC
cdr3_aa: CASSPGLAPGAEQFF

v_call: TRBV24-1
cdr3_length: 14
d_call: NA
clone_size: NA
j_call: TRBJ2-1
cdr3_nt: TGTGCCACCAGTGATTTGAGCGAGTACAATGAGCAGTTCTTC
cdr3_aa: CATSDLSEYNEQFF

v_call: TRBV10-1
cdr3_length: 13
d_call: NA
clone_size: few
j_call: TRBJ1-5
cdr3_nt: TGCGCCAGCAGTGTCCAGCGTAATCAGCCCCAGCATTTT
cdr3_aa: CASSVQRNQPQHF

v_call: TRBV6-4
cdr3_length: 17
d_call: TRBD2
clone_size: NA
j_call: TRBJ2-1
cdr3_nt: TGTGCCAGCAGTGACTCTCCTAGCGGGATATCATACAATGAGCAGTTCTTC
cdr3_aa: CASSDSPSGISYNEQFF

v_call: TRBV5-1
cdr3_length: 15
d_call: TRBD2
clone_size: NA
j_call: TRBJ2-1
cdr3_nt: TGCGCCAGCGGAACACTAGCGGGACCCCCCAATGAGCAGTTCTTC
cdr3_aa: CASGTLAGPPNEQFF

v_call: TRBV7-9
cdr3_length: 16
d_call: NA
clone_size: once
j_call: TRBJ2-1
cdr3_nt: TGTGCCAGCAGCTCGCCTCTCCTAGGCGGGATGAATGAGCAGTTCTTC
cdr3_aa: CASSSPLLGGMNEQFF

v_call: TRBV2
cdr3_length: 15
d_call: NA
clone_size: NA
j_call: TRBJ2-1
cdr3_nt: TGTGCCAGCAGTGTTAGCGGAGGGTCCTACAATGAGCAGTTCTTC
cdr3_aa: CASSVSGGSYNEQFF

v_call: TRBV6-5
cdr3_length: 15
d_call: TRBD1
clone_size: NA
j_call: TRBJ1-1
cdr3_nt: TGTGCCAGCAGCCCGGCCGGACAGGTGAACACTGAAGCTTTCTTT
cdr3_aa: CASSPAGQVNTEAFF

v_call: TRBV30
cdr3_length: 14
d_call: TRBD2
clone_size: NA
j_call: TRBJ2-1
cdr3_nt: TGTGCCTGGAGTAGGGAGGGGATGAAAAATGAGCAGTTCTTC
cdr3_aa: CAWSREGMKNEQFF

v_call: TRBV5-5
cdr3_length: 15
d_call: NA
clone_size: NA
j_call: TRBJ1-4
cdr3_nt: TGTGCCAGCAGCCTTACGACATCAACTAATGAAAAACTGTTTTTT
cdr3_aa: CASSLTTSTNEKLFF

v_call: TRBV9
cdr3_length: 15
d_call: TRBD2
clone_size: NA
j_call: TRBJ2-7
cdr3_nt: TGTGCCAGCAGCGAGTCTGGGGGACTAGCGGGGGAGCAGTACTTC
cdr3_aa: CASSESGGLAGEQYF

v_call: TRBV28
cdr3_length: 12
d_call: NA
clone_size: NA
j_call: TRBJ1-5
cdr3_nt: TGTGTGAGCGGCCCCCCCGAGAAGCCCCAGCATTTT
cdr3_aa: CVSGPPEKPQHF

v_call: TRBV27
cdr3_length: 15
d_call: NA
clone_size: NA
j_call: TRBJ1-1
cdr3_nt: TGTGCCAGTATCGCGGGGGGTTGGATGAACACTGAAGCTTTCTTT
cdr3_aa: CASIAGGWMNTEAFF

v_call: TRBV6-5
cdr3_length: 14
d_call: NA
clone_size: NA
j_call: TRBJ1-2
cdr3_nt: TGTGCCAGCACCCCTCGGGGGGGCCACTATGGCTACACCTTC
cdr3_aa: CASTPRGGHYGYTF

v_call: TRBV5-1
cdr3_length: 14
d_call: TRBD1
clone_size: NA
j_call: TRBJ1-5
cdr3_nt: TGCGCCAGCAGCTTGGGAGGGGGCGGTCAGCCCCAGCATTTT
cdr3_aa: CASSLGGGGQPQHF

v_call: TRBV15
cdr3_length: 15
d_call: TRBD1
clone_size: NA
j_call: TRBJ1-2
cdr3_nt: TGTGCCACCAGCAGAGGGACAGGGTCTGACTATGGCTACACCTTC
cdr3_aa: CATSRGTGSDYGYTF

v_call: TRBV7-9
cdr3_length: 14
d_call: NA
clone_size: NA
j_call: TRBJ1-6
cdr3_nt: TGTGCCAGCAACGCACAGGGAAATTCTTCACCCCTCCACTTT
cdr3_aa: CASNAQGNSSPLHF

v_call: TRBV7-2
cdr3_length: 15
d_call: NA
clone_size: NA
j_call: TRBJ2-7
cdr3_nt: TGTGCCAGCAGCAACGGAGGGACAGAGGGCTACGAGCAGTACTTC
cdr3_aa: CASSNGGTEGYEQYF

v_call: TRBV3-1/TRBV3-2
cdr3_length: 17
d_call: NA
clone_size: NA
j_call: TRBJ1-6
cdr3_nt: TGTGCCAGCAGCCAAGATTTGGGAGCCCCCAATAATTCACCCCTCCACTTT
cdr3_aa: CASSQDLGAPNNSPLHF

v_call: TRBV19
cdr3_length: 14
d_call: NA
clone_size: NA
j_call: TRBJ1-3
cdr3_nt: TGTAGCTCGAGGGCGTTCGGCTCTGGAAACACCATATATTTT
cdr3_aa: CSSRAFGSGNTIYF

v_call: TRBV5-1
cdr3_length: 14
d_call: TRBD1
clone_size: NA
j_call: TRBJ2-3
cdr3_nt: TGCGCCAGCTCCTTCGGGACAGGCACAGATACGCAGTATTTT
cdr3_aa: CASSFGTGTDTQYF

v_call: TRBV2
cdr3_length: 15
d_call: TRBD2
clone_size: NA
j_call: TRBJ2-1
cdr3_nt: TGTGCCAGCAGTGAAAGAGGGACTAGCGTTAATGAGCAGTTCTTC
cdr3_aa: CASSERGTSVNEQFF

v_call: TRBV11-2
cdr3_length: 14
d_call: TRBD2
clone_size: once
j_call: TRBJ2-5
cdr3_nt: TGTGCCAGCAGCTTAGATCGGACTAGCGGGACCCAGTACTTC
cdr3_aa: CASSLDRTSGTQYF

v_call: TRBV28
cdr3_length: 12
d_call: NA
clone_size: NA
j_call: TRBJ2-3
cdr3_nt: TGTGCCAGCAGTTTGTATGTAGATACGCAGTATTTT
cdr3_aa: CASSLYVDTQYF

v_call: TRBV18
cdr3_length: 14
d_call: TRBD2
clone_size: NA
j_call: TRBJ2-5
cdr3_nt: TGTGCCAGCTCACCAAATAGCGGGATGGAGACCCAGTACTTC
cdr3_aa: CASSPNSGMETQYF

v_call: TRBV9
cdr3_length: 15
d_call: TRBD1
clone_size: NA
j_call: TRBJ1-2
cdr3_nt: TGTGCCAGCAGCGCCTGGGACAGCTCTAACTATGGCTACACCTTC
cdr3_aa: CASSAWDSSNYGYTF

v_call: TRBV10-1
cdr3_length: 12
d_call: NA
clone_size: NA
j_call: TRBJ2-2
cdr3_nt: TGCGCCAGCAGGAGGGCCACCGGGGAGCTGTTTTTT
cdr3_aa: CASRRATGELFF

v_call: TRBV5-1
cdr3_length: 18
d_call: TRBD2
clone_size: NA
j_call: TRBJ2-3
cdr3_nt: TGCGCCAGCAGCACAGGACTAGCGGGAGGAGCGAGCGCAGATACGCAGTATTTT
cdr3_aa: CASSTGLAGGASADTQYF

v_call: TRBV7-2
cdr3_length: 12
d_call: NA
clone_size: once
j_call: TRBJ2-1
cdr3_nt: TGTGCCAGCAGCTCGTTATACAATGAGCAGTTCTTC
cdr3_aa: CASSSLYNEQFF

v_call: TRBV5-1
cdr3_length: 15
d_call: TRBD1
clone_size: NA
j_call: TRBJ1-5
cdr3_nt: TGCGCCAGCAGCTTGGGTGACAGGGGCGCGCAGCCCCAGCATTTT
cdr3_aa: CASSLGDRGAQPQHF

v_call: TRBV18
cdr3_length: 15
d_call: TRBD1
clone_size: NA
j_call: TRBJ1-3
cdr3_nt: TGTGCCAGCTCACCTGGGACAGACTCTGGAAACACCATATATTTT
cdr3_aa: CASSPGTDSGNTIYF

v_call: TRBV11-3
cdr3_length: 13
d_call: NA
clone_size: NA
j_call: TRBJ2-7
cdr3_nt: TGTGCCAGCAGCTTAGCACAGGGCTACGAGCAGTACTTC
cdr3_aa: CASSLAQGYEQYF

v_call: TRBV9
cdr3_length: 14
d_call: NA
clone_size: NA
j_call: TRBJ1-6
cdr3_nt: TGTGCCAGCAGTACGGGACACGGTAATTCACCCCTCCACTTT
cdr3_aa: CASSTGHGNSPLHF

v_call: TRBV4-2
cdr3_length: 15
d_call: NA
clone_size: few
j_call: TRBJ2-2
cdr3_nt: TGTGCCAGCAGCCAAGATCCCCGTAGGGGCGGGGAGCTGTTTTTT
cdr3_aa: CASSQDPRRGGELFF

v_call: TRBV18
cdr3_length: 16
d_call: NA
clone_size: NA
j_call: TRBJ1-5
cdr3_nt: TGTGCCAGCTCACCCCTCGGACAGCTAGACAATCAGCCCCAGCATTTT
cdr3_aa: CASSPLGQLDNQPQHF

v_call: TRBV7-9
cdr3_length: 15
d_call: TRBD2
clone_size: NA
j_call: TRBJ2-2
cdr3_nt: TGTGCCAGCCTCTCGGCGGGAGTGTACACCGGGGAGCTGTTTTTT
cdr3_aa: CASLSAGVYTGELFF

v_call: TRBV10-3
cdr3_length: 15
d_call: NA
clone_size: NA
j_call: TRBJ2-3
cdr3_nt: TGTGCCATCAGTGAGTCGAGGACAGATGCAGATACGCAGTATTTT
cdr3_aa: CAISESRTDADTQYF

v_call: TRBV6-6
cdr3_length: 16
d_call: TRBD1
clone_size: NA
j_call: TRBJ2-7
cdr3_nt: TGTGCCAGCAGTTACAAAGGACAGGCGAGCTCCTACGAGCAGTACTTC
cdr3_aa: CASSYKGQASSYEQYF

v_call: TRBV30
cdr3_length: 17
d_call: TRBD1
clone_size: NA
j_call: TRBJ1-5
cdr3_nt: TGTGCCTGGAGTGTAAAGGGACAGGGGGCTAAAGACCAGCCCCAGCATTTT
cdr3_aa: CAWSVKGQGAKDQPQHF

v_call: TRBV9
cdr3_length: 17
d_call: NA
clone_size: NA
j_call: TRBJ2-3
cdr3_nt: TGTGCCAGCAGCCCCCGAGTCCTAGCGTCTAGCACAGATACGCAGTATTTT
cdr3_aa: CASSPRVLASSTDTQYF